This T cell receptor (beta chain) originates from a study of shared clonotypes between healthy human individuals. CDR1 and CDR2 (germline): SGHDN, FVKESK. Between the trimmed V and J ends, which lost 1 base and 1 base, there was a span of 11 bases. CDR3 size: 17 residues. Sequencing used immunoSEQ multiplex PCR; TCRdb keeps in-frame clones, though not all of them. This table has approximately 2,000,000 clones, 85% to 95% appearing once. The V and J genes are TRBV14 and TRBJ2-6; D may be TRBD1 (5 bases). The receptor was derived from a man younger than 35 in good health. Some clones in this sample may be carry-over from other donors' samples. Sequencing was performed on naive CD4+ T cells from PBMCs. Described subset: CD45RA+ positively selected. The CDR3 loop is CASSQVARASGANVLTF. The CDR3 DNA reads TGTGCCAGCAGCCAAGTGGCCAGGGCGTCTGGGGCCAACGTCCTGACTTTC.